The next 8 T cell receptor beta chains were all read from a single sample in a study of cytomegalovirus exposure and HLA in healthy donors. PCR primers comprised 60 Vbeta and 13 Jbeta primers. Generated by immunoSEQ multiplex PCR, the TCRdb table keeps only in-frame clones and is missing some. The profile shows about 94,000 clones, 79% of them singletons. Material for sequencing was PBMCs. The receptors originated from a woman in her forties in good health and CMV-seronegative.

The chain uses TRBV9 and TRBJ2-7; D possibly corresponds to TRBD2 (5 bases). The V gene's germline CDR1 is SGDLS and CDR2 YYNGEE. This CDR3 spans 13 amino acids. Trimming cost V 0 bases and J 2 bases, with 6 bases left between them. The CDR3 DNA follows: TGTGCCAGCAGCGTAGGAGGGACCTACGAGCAGTACTTC. Residues: CASSVGGTYEQYF.

This rearrangement joins TRBV9 to TRBJ1-6; 11 nucleotides agree with TRBD1. V shed 3 bases and J 7 bases; nucleotides not matched to a gene: 3. There are 15 residues in the CDR3. CDR1 and CDR2 from the germline V gene are SGDLS and YYNGEE. CDR3 bases: TGTGCCAGCAGCGGGACAGGGGGCGAGAATTCACCCCTCCACTTT. Its translation: CASSGTGGENSPLHF.

The CDR3 bases are TGTGCCAGCAGTTTAAAGGGTGTGGGGCAATTCGGCACCGGGGAGCTGTTTTTT. This gives the protein CASSLKGVGQFGTGELFF. The chain links TRBV27 to TRBJ2-2; D is possibly TRBD1 (5 bases). The CDR3 has 18 residues. V dropped 2 bases and J dropped 4 bases, with 20 bases sitting between them. The germline gives CDR1 MNHEY, CDR2 SMNVEV (reference sequence).

This clone has just a few counts. The chain joins TRBV6-1 to TRBJ1-1, with TRBD1 matching over 10 bases. The germline gives CDR1 MNHNS, CDR2 SASEGT. V dropped 7 bases and J dropped 0; count of bases not matched to a gene: 5. CDR3 size: 15 residues. This chain's CDR3 is CASNDRGQVNTEAFF. DNA for the CDR3: TGTGCCAGCAACGACAGGGGGCAGGTGAACACTGAAGCTTTCTTT.

This clone has more than one count but fewer than ten. The CDR3, as DNA: TGTGCCAGCAGCTTGGAGCCGGGACAGGGGGCTTACGAGCAGTACTTC. It specifies CASSLEPGQGAYEQYF. This chain joins TRBV5-4 and TRBJ2-7; 12 positions match TRBD1. CDR3 length: 16 amino acids. V trimming: 0 bases; J trimming: 4 bases; junction bases outside the gene matches: 5. Germline CDR1 and CDR2: SGHNT and YYREEE (reference sequence).

The J gene is TRBJ1-2, the V gene TRBV18; D remains unclear. Germline V lookup: CDR1 KGHSH, CDR2 LQKENI. The CDR3 length is 13 residues. V was trimmed by 3 bases and J by 0 bases, leaving 5 bases between them. The CDR3 reads CASSPQANYGYTF. CDR3 sequence (DNA): TGTGCCAGCTCACCGCAGGCTAACTATGGCTACACCTTC. Variable domain in full (rest from reference TRBV18 and TRBJ1-2): NAGVMQNPRHLVRRRGQEARLRCSPMKGHSHVYWYRQLPEEGLKFMVYLQKENIIDESGMPKERFSAEFPKEGPSILRIQQVVRGDSAAYFCASSPQANYGYTFGSGTRLTVV.

This clone is a singleton in its sample. The J gene is TRBJ2-3, the V gene TRBV19; 7 bases are shared with TRBD1. The CDR3 is made up of 15 amino acids. Trimming removed 7 bases from V and 3 bases from J; junction bases left unmatched: 10. CDR1 is LNHDA and CDR2 is SQIVND in the germline V gene (reference sequence). The CDR3 reads CASNDRNRGTDTQYF. As DNA, the CDR3 is TGTGCCAGTAATGACCGCAACAGGGGAACAGATACGCAGTATTTT.

The chain carries TRBV15 and TRBJ2-7; TRBD1 matches at 7 bases. CDR1 is LNHNV, CDR2 YYDKDF, per germline (reference sequence). This CDR3 has 13 amino acids. J gave up 3 bases and V 5 bases, and 4 bases lay outside the gene matches. The CDR3, as DNA: TGTGCCACCAGCTGGAGACAGGGCTACGAGCAGTACTTC. This gives the protein CATSWRQGYEQYF.